Included here is one T cell receptor (beta chain) sequence, with context. No antigen is known for it. CDR1 and CDR2 from the germline V gene are MNHEY and SVGAGI. The CDR3 contains 15 residues. V lost 8 bases and J lost 11; bases outside the gene matches: 16. This record belongs to a study of cytomegalovirus exposure and HLA in healthy donors. PCR amplification relied on 60 Vbeta primers (plus 13 Jbeta primers). The table came from immunoSEQ multiplex PCR; TCRdb's copy has only in-frame clones and leaves some out. This table has some 150,000 clones, roughly 85% appearing once. Findings and limits, study-wide: Exclusion as indistinguishable affected some V segments, including TRBV6-2 and TRBV6-3. Among TCR beta chains, those listed as cytomegalovirus-associated numbered around 160.

Every donor was a healthy person donating bone marrow. The source material was PBMCs. The clonotype was recovered from a woman aged 25 to 39 in good health and CMV-seronegative. This rearrangement joins TRBV6-5 to TRBJ2-5; 11 bases match TRBD2. Here the CDR3 DNA reads TGTGCCAGCGGGCCACGGGCTAGCGGGAGGAGGGAGCAGTACTTC. Its protein is CASGPRASGRREQYF.